These 20 T cell receptor beta chains were all obtained from the same sample, sequenced in a study of control samples from healthy donors and cancer patients. Generated by immunoSEQ multiplex PCR, the TCRdb table keeps only in-frame clones and is missing some. Of 130,000 or so clones in the sample, 80% to 90% were seen once. Sequenced sample: blood. The receptors stem from a man in his fifties or sixties in good health.

V gene TRBV6-1 combines with J gene TRBJ1-1; D is unclear. This CDR3 has 12 amino acids. Trimming removed 0 bases at V and 11 bases at J, with 10 bases between. The germline CDR1 and CDR2 sequences are MNHNS and SASEGT. The CDR3 spells CASSEAQGRAFF. Here the CDR3 DNA reads TGTGCCAGCAGTGAAGCGCAAGGAAGGGCTTTCTTT.

The V gene is TRBV5-6, the J gene TRBJ2-3; TRBD2 agrees at 15 bases. The germline gives CDR1 SGHDT, CDR2 YYEEEE. The length of the CDR3 is 16 residues. Germline trimming cut 4 bases from V and 9 bases from J; bases unmatched to any gene: 9. The CDR3 sequence is CASSTGLAGGIGTQYF. As DNA, the CDR3 is TGTGCCAGCAGCACGGGACTAGCGGGGGGAATCGGGACGCAGTATTTT.

The rearrangement uses TRBV2 and TRBJ1-5, with D hard to call. V gave up 6 bases and J gave up 0 bases, with 12 bases separating them. Looked up from germline, CDR1 is SNHLY and CDR2 is FYNNEI. There are 15 residues in the CDR3. CDR3 coding DNA: TGTGCCAGCAGCCTTGAATTTGCTAGCAATCAGCCCCAGCATTTT. Its protein is CASSLEFASNQPQHF.

The chain couples TRBV5-4 to TRBJ2-3; TRBD2 agrees at 8 bases. CDR3 length: 16 residues. V was pared by 3 bases and J by 2 bases, with 8 bases of the junction left unmatched. Germline V gives CDR1 SGHNT, CDR2 YYREEE (reference sequence). The CDR3 DNA sequence: TGTGCCAGCAGCTCTGAGGCGGGGGGACCCACAGATACGCAGTATTTT. It encodes CASSSEAGGPTDTQYF.

The chain carries TRBV24-1 and TRBJ1-2, with D unresolved. The CDR3 is 13 residues long. From germline, CDR1 is KGHDR and CDR2 SFDVKD. Trimming pared 1 base from V and 6 bases from J, leaving 8 bases between. This CDR3 reads CATSDFRANGYTF. The CDR3 coding sequence is TGTGCCACCAGTGATTTTCGGGCTAATGGCTACACCTTC.

This chain's CDR3 is CASSPDRNLGNEQFF. The CDR3 DNA follows: TGTGCCAGCAGCCCGGACAGGAACCTTGGCAATGAGCAGTTCTTC. The rearrangement uses TRBV2 and TRBJ2-1, with 7 bases matching TRBD1. Germline loops: CDR1 SNHLY, CDR2 FYNNEI. This CDR3 is 15 amino acids long. The junction had 11 bases not matched to a gene; V was cut back by 6 bases and J by 6 bases.

The V call is TRBV14, the J call TRBJ1-6, with D unclear. The CDR3 has 15 residues. Looked up from germline, CDR1 is SGHDN and CDR2 is FVKESK. The V gene lost 0 bases and the J gene lost 5 bases, with 8 bases spanning the gap. CDR3 protein: CASSQDRRDNSPLHF. The CDR3 DNA follows: TGTGCCAGCAGCCAAGATCGACGGGATAATTCACCCCTCCACTTT.

The V gene is TRBV7-2, the J gene TRBJ1-2; a weak D match, TRBD1 (5 bases). The V end was cut by 0 bases, the J end by 8 bases, with 16 bases between. Germline loops: CDR1 SGHTA, CDR2 FQGNSA. CDR3 length equals 15 residues. CDR3 sequence (DNA): TGTGCCAGCAGCTTAGCGGGGCTGGAAGGTCAGGGCTACACCTTC. Its translation: CASSLAGLEGQGYTF.

The rearrangement links TRBV6-5 to TRBJ1-4; the D is unclear. CDR1 is MNHEY and CDR2 is SVGAGI in the germline V gene. The CDR3 loop spans 15 amino acids. V lost 8 bases, J lost 4 bases, and 17 bases lay in between. The CDR3 nucleotides are TGTGCCAGCGGTAAATTCTTGCAGGATAATGAAAAACTGTTTTTT. This gives the protein CASGKFLQDNEKLFF.

This clone was recorded once. This CDR3 reads CASSAQSAGNTQYF. In nucleotides, the CDR3 is TGTGCCAGCAGCGCCCAGTCCGCTGGAAATACGCAGTATTTT. V is TRBV9 and J is TRBJ2-3; D remains unclear. V dropped 3 bases and J dropped 7 bases, with 15 bases sitting between them. This CDR3 region has 14 residues. Looked up from germline, CDR1 is SGDLS and CDR2 is YYNGEE.

The genes are TRBV6-6 and TRBJ1-5, with D unclear. With 5 bases removed from V and 5 bases from J, the gap between germline ends came to 22 bases. The CDR3 has 17 residues. From germline, CDR1 is MNHNY and CDR2 SVGAGI (reference sequence). In DNA, the CDR3 is TGTGCCAGCAGTCCCCTGGCCGGGCCAGGTCTTTATCAGCCCCAGCATTTT. Translating it yields CASSPLAGPGLYQPQHF.

The CDR3, as DNA: TGTGCCAGCAGCCAAGGTCTCTGGGGGCCTTCCTACGAGCAGTACTTC. It codes for CASSQGLWGPSYEQYF. The rearrangement joins TRBV3-1 (or the pseudogene TRBV3-2) to TRBJ2-7; weak D call: TRBD1 (6 bases). V was trimmed by 1 base and J by 1 base, leaving 14 bases between them. The germline V gene encodes CDR1 LGHDT and CDR2 YNNKEL (reference sequence). The CDR3 covers 16 residues.

The chain recombines TRBV27 with TRBJ2-7; 7 bases align to TRBD1. The CDR3 is 16 amino acids. Germline V gene sequence: CDR1 MNHEY, CDR2 SMNVEV (reference sequence). J was trimmed by 2 bases and V by 3 bases; bases with no gene match: 10. The CDR3 DNA reads as TGTGCCAGCAGTTTCATCTCGACAGGGAAAGCCTACGAGCAGTACTTC. This gives the protein CASSFISTGKAYEQYF.

V is TRBV5-5 and J is TRBJ1-5; TRBD1 is a possible D gene (6 bases). CDR3 length: 16 residues. CDR1 and CDR2 (germline): SGHKS, YYEKEE (reference sequence). V was clipped by 0 bases and J by 4 bases, with 14 bases between them. CDR3 sequence reads: CASSLAAGEANQPQHF. CDR3 nucleotide sequence: TGTGCCAGCAGCTTGGCCGCAGGGGAGGCGAATCAGCCCCAGCATTTT. Full variable domain (outside the CDR3, taken from reference TRBV5-5 and TRBJ1-5): DAGVTQSPTHLIKTRGQQVTLRCSPISGHKSVSWYQQVLGQGPQFIFQYYEKEERGRGNFPDRFSARQFPNYSSELNVNALLLGDSALYLCASSLAAGEANQPQHFGDGTRLSIL.

V usage is TRBV28 and J usage is TRBJ2-1; weak D call: TRBD2 (5 bases). The V and J ends lost 5 bases and 11 bases respectively, with 25 bases between them. The V gene's germline CDR1 is MDHEN and CDR2 SYDVKM. This CDR3 has 16 residues. The CDR3 loop is CASSPPVNAGGKKQFF. The CDR3 DNA reads TGTGCCAGCAGTCCTCCGGTCAACGCGGGCGGAAAAAAGCAGTTCTTC.

The chain joins TRBV28 to TRBJ1-6; D remains ambiguous. The V gene lost 6 bases and the J gene lost 7 bases, with 25 bases spanning the gap. The CDR3 totals 18 residues. Germline CDR1 reads MDHEN; CDR2 reads SYDVKM. The CDR3 DNA follows: TGTGCCAGCAGAATTGAAAGGATAAGGTGGAGTAGGAATTCACCCCTCCACTTT. Translation gives CASRIERIRWSRNSPLHF.

The chain employs TRBV3-1 (or the pseudogene TRBV3-2) and TRBJ1-4, with TRBD1 matching 7 bases. CDR3 length equals 14 residues. CDR1 is LGHDT, CDR2 YNNKEL, per germline (reference sequence). V lost 6 bases, J lost 7 bases, and 8 bases stayed unmatched. The CDR3: CASSFPGQSEKLFF. CDR3 DNA sequence: TGTGCCAGCAGTTTTCCGGGACAGAGTGAAAAACTGTTTTTT.

There are a few counts of this clone. CDR3 residues: CASSFKGAGGQGETQYF. The CDR3 DNA is TGTGCCAGCAGCTTTAAAGGAGCGGGGGGGCAGGGAGAGACCCAGTACTTC. The rearrangement joins TRBV11-2 to TRBJ2-5, with TRBD2 identical over 10 bases. V was clipped by 3 bases and J by 4 bases; unmatched bases: 11. The CDR3 is 17 residues long. Germline V CDR1 and CDR2: SGHAT, FQNNGV.

By sample fraction, this clone is medium-sized. This sequence joins TRBV2 and TRBJ2-4; D is possibly TRBD1 (6 bases). The CDR3 extends over 14 amino acids. The V gene's germline CDR1 is SNHLY and CDR2 FYNNEI. Trimming removed 2 bases at V and 9 bases at J, with 14 bases between. CDR3 region: CASSEMGAVSIQYF. The CDR3 DNA reads TGTGCCAGCAGTGAAATGGGGGCGGTGAGCATTCAGTACTTC.

The chain combines TRBV6-5 with TRBJ2-3, with a weak D call TRBD1 (6 bases). This CDR3 is built from 14 residues. CDR1 MNHEY and CDR2 SVGAGI come from the germline V gene. Trimming took 6 bases from V and 2 from J, leaving 12 bases between them. The CDR3 DNA sequence: TGTGCCAGCAGGACAGGAGGTCTCACAGATACGCAGTATTTT. Translation gives CASRTGGLTDTQYF.